This TCR beta chain was observed in a study of response to subunit inactivated influenza vaccine. Study results and caveats: That few new T cells are recruited by each seasonal influenza vaccination was the authors' suggestion.

This clonotype was recorded at least ten times. Its antigen remains unidentified. V was cut by 1 base and J by 9 bases, with 10 bases left in between. Germline CDR1 and CDR2: LGHNA and YNFKEQ. The CDR3 contains 14 residues. TCRdb ran MiXCR on the RT-PCR reads and lists one entry per CDR3 protein. This table holds almost 600,000 distinct CDR3 sequences, less than 15% found once. The TCR comes from a man aged 50-59 years who received an inactivated influenza vaccine. The J gene is TRBJ1-6, the V gene TRBV4-2; D unresolved. Sequencing used PBMCs from blood, obtained approximately 13 days after vaccination. The CDR3 sequence is CASSQAGRGSPLHF. The CDR3 nucleotides are TGTGCCAGCAGCCAAGCGGGGAGAGGTTCACCCCTCCACTTT.